The subject of this entry is one T cell receptor beta chain. No DNA is given; TCRdb re-called the 5' RACE reads and lists each CDR3 protein once. Its table records about 160,000 distinct CDR3 sequences. This specimen belongs to a study of T cells expressing NK-cell markers. CDR1 SGHRS and CDR2 YFSETQ come from the germline V gene. The CDR3 has 14 residues. Sequencing was done on a sample of blood T cells: a sorted CD56 or NKG2C T cell subset, CD4+ or CD8+ T cells, or bulk PBMC T cells (not recorded which). The V call is TRBV5-1, the J call TRBJ1-1. This TCR came from a woman between 18 and 70 years old in good health. CDR3 sequence: CASSLIGRDTEAFF.